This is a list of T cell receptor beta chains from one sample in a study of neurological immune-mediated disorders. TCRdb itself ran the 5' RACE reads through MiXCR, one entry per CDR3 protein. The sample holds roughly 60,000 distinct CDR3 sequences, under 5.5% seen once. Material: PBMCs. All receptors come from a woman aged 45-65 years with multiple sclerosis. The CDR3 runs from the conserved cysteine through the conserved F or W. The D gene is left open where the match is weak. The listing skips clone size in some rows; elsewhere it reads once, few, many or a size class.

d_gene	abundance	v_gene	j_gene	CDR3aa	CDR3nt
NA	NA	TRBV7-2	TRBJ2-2	CASIVGTGTGELFF	TGTGCCAGCATCGTCGGGACGGGCACCGGGGAGCTGTTTTTT
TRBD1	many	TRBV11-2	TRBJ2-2	CASSLDRDRVGTGELFF	TGTGCCAGCAGCTTAGATCGGGACAGGGTAGGCACCGGGGAGCTGTTTTTT
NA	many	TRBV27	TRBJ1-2	CASSWGANYGYTF	TGTGCCAGCAGCTGGGGGGCTAACTATGGCTACACCTTC
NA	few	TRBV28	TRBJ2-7	CASSGTPTGEQYF	TGTGCCAGCAGTGGCACCCCCACAGGAGAACAGTACTTC
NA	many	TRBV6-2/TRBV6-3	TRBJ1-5	CASSYFWGRQPQHF	TGTGCCAGCAGTTATTTCTGGGGACGACAGCCCCAGCATTTT
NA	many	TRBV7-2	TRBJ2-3	CASSPMGATDTQYF	TGTGCCAGCAGTCCAATGGGAGCGACAGATACGCAGTATTTT
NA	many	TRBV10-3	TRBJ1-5	CAISGTDRNQPQHF	TGTGCCATCAGTGGGACAGATCGGAATCAGCCCCAGCATTTT
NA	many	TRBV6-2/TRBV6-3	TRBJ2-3	CASSYWRDTQYF	TGTGCCAGCAGTTACTGGAGGGATACGCAGTATTTT
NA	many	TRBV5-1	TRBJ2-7	CASSLVTGGFYEQYF	TGCGCCAGCAGCTTGGTCACCGGGGGCTTCTACGAGCAGTACTTC
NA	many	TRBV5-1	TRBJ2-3	CASSLAPPGADTQYF	TGCGCCAGCAGCTTGGCGCCCCCGGGAGCAGATACGCAGTATTTT
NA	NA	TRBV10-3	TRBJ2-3	CAISESVGGYTDTQYF	TGTGCCATCAGTGAGTCAGTCGGGGGATACACAGATACGCAGTATTTT
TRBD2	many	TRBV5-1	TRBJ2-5	CASSSLAGGQETQYF	TGCGCCAGCAGCTCCCTAGCGGGGGGCCAAGAGACCCAGTACTTC
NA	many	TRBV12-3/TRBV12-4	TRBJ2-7	CASNRGPYEQYF	TGTGCCAGCAATCGGGGACCCTACGAGCAGTACTTC
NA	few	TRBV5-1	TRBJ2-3	CASSLEVRDADTQYF	TGCGCCAGCAGCTTGGAGGTCAGGGACGCAGATACGCAGTATTTT
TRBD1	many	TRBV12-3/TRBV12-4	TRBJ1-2	CASSMGTGNNYGYTF	TGTGCCAGCAGTATGGGGACAGGGAATAACTATGGCTACACCTTC
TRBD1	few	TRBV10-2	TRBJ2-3	CATLGQGSYYTDTQYF	TGCGCCACCTTAGGACAGGGCTCTTATTACACAGATACGCAGTATTTT
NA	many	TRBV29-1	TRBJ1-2	CSVVGFYGYTF	TGCAGCGTTGTAGGGTTTTATGGCTACACCTTC
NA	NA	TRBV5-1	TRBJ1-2	CASSLSPARDEYGYTF	TGCGCCAGCAGCTTAAGTCCCGCCAGGGACGAGTATGGCTACACCTTC
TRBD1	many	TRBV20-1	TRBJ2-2	CSASYGTGGTGELFF	TGCAGTGCTAGTTACGGGACAGGGGGGACCGGGGAGCTGTTTTTT
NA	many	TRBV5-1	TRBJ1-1	CASSSEVAAEAFF	TGCGCCAGCAGCTCCGAGGTAGCTGCCGAGGCTTTCTTT
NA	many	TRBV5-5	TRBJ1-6	CASSLGGYNSPLNF	TGTGCCAGCAGCTTGGGAGGATATAATTCACCCCTCAACTTT
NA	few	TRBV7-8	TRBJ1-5	CASSPTPRGYSNQPQHF	TGTGCCAGCAGCCCGACACCTAGGGGTTATAGCAATCAGCCCCAGCATTTT
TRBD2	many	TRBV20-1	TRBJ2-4	CSARSGRDIQYF	TGCAGTGCTAGATCGGGGAGGGACATTCAGTACTTC
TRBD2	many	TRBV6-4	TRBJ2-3	CASSKGVTSGGADTQYF	TGTGCCAGCAGCAAGGGGGTTACTAGCGGGGGAGCAGATACGCAGTATTTT
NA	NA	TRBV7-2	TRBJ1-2	CASSLGGKGDYGYTF	TGTGCCAGCAGCTTAGGGGGGAAGGGCGACTATGGCTACACCTTC
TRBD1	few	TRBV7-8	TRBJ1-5	CASSLNRDSRNQPQNF	TGTGCCAGCAGCCTAAACCGGGACAGCCGCAATCAGCCCCAGAATTTT
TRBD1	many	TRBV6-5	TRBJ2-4	CASSPDRGGIQYF	TGTGCCAGCAGCCCCGACAGGGGGGGCATTCAGTACTTC
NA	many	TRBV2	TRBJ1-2	CASSDGWLGHGYTF	TGTGCCAGCAGTGACGGCTGGTTGGGACATGGCTACACCTTC
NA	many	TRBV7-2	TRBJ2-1	CASSLTRGGNNEQFF	TGTGCCAGCAGCTTAACGAGGGGTGGGAACAATGAGCAGTTCTTC
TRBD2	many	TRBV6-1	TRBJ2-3	CASSEGTAGGPRTDTQYF	TGTGCCAGCAGTGAAGGGACAGCGGGGGGGCCACGGACAGATACGCAGTATTTT
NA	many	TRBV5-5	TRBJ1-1	CASRGGDYTEAFF	TGTGCCAGCAGAGGTGGAGACTACACTGAAGCTTTCTTT
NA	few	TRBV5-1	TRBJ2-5	CASSLSSSREETQYF	TGCGCCAGCAGCTTGAGTAGTAGCAGGGAGGAGACCCAGTACTTC
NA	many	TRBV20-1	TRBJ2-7	CSAPGDSYEQYF	TGCAGTGCTCCAGGGGACTCCTACGAGCAGTACTTC